This T cell receptor (beta chain) was recorded in a study of PD-1 blockade in classical Hodgkin lymphoma (dated by TCRdb to 2019 to 2021). As for the study more broadly: Nivolumab dosing was 3 mg/kg intravenously every 2 weeks, continuing until either disease progression or unacceptable toxicity. The study used TCR beta sequencing and CyTOF to define a peripheral blood immune signature of response to PD-1 blockade in classical Hodgkin lymphoma.

This clone was counted a few times. No cognate antigen has been identified for it. One base away there is no much larger clone; base qualities are not given. V is cut by 7 bases and J by 2 bases, and the space between the germline ends is 6 bases. The CDR1 and CDR2 encoded by the germline V gene are MNHEY and SVGAGI. The CDR3 runs 12 amino acids, cysteine and phenylalanine included. Solely the CDR3 DNA is kept, with 36 bases framed from the first base. What the authors observed across the whole study: Newly diagnosed patients were reported to have lower baseline TCR diversity than healthy donors, and relapsed/refractory patients were reported to have lower baseline TCR diversity still. Among trial patients, those achieving complete response had baseline diversity similar to that of newly diagnosed patients, while diversity was significantly lower in partial responders and progressors. Diversity was lower in patients who began nivolumab less than 1 year after ASCT, so these patients were left out of later analyses to avoid confounding by immune reconstitution. A significant rise by C4D1 was seen in CD4+ but not CD8+ TCR diversity (p=0.0027 vs p=0.16), with the rise being most apparent in complete responders (p=0.02). The study covered only a single clinical trial cohort, and the causes of the repertoire differences, possibly disease activity or prior therapy, were still not defined.

Genomic DNA was isolated using the Qiagen DNeasy kit from unsorted PBMCs as well as from negatively selected CD4+ and CD8+ fractions. Using primers that anneal to V and J segments, immunoSEQ multiplex PCR amplified the TCR beta CDR3 regions. A synthetic immune receptor repertoire was used to minimize amplification bias, and any remaining bias was removed computationally after sequencing. As for how the authors treated the data: Custom Python scripts were used to quantify repertoire diversity as the Shannon entropy index. The unsorted, CD4+ and CD8+ repertoires were each analyzed separately, with the exception of combined analyses, where CD4+ and CD8+ sequences were merged in silico. Clonal expansion was defined as a frequency increase of at least 2-fold after treatment compared with C1D1, and clones undetected at baseline were assigned a pseudocount of 0.5. Clones with 0 or 1 copy at C1D1 were classified as singleton clones, and clones with 2 or more copies were classified as non-singleton clones. Clones expanded in unsorted samples were labelled as CD4+, CD8+ or unknown by matching protein sequences in sorted samples from the same patient. Wilcoxon tests on paired samples were used to test changes in diversity from C1D1 to C4D1. The table was pulled from immuneACCESS by TCRdb, which kept in-frame rearrangements only. Such tables lose some clones; where checked, under half of the loss comes from unresolved V genes, and the rest has no known cause. The D gene and trimming were derived from the DNA, and the V and J assignments and clone size from that table. This sample comprises some 5,500 clones, nearly 55% of them detected only once. The ten largest make up 15% of the sample.

The sample's time point, from its label and the paper: cycle 1 day 1 (C1D1), immediately before nivolumab initiation. Every trial patient had relapsed following autologous stem cell transplantation, and prior brentuximab vedotin exposure was what differed among cohorts A, B and C. Using a Miltenyi CD8+ T cell isolation kit, CD8+ T cells were purified from thawed PBMCs through magnetic negative selection. A total of 50 to 70 patients with relapsed/refractory classical Hodgkin lymphoma made up the trial cohort, and each patient's best overall response was complete response, partial response or progressive disease. Trial patients were treated with single-agent nivolumab in the multi-cohort phase II CheckMate 205 trial. Best overall response was determined by an independent review committee according to the 2007 International Working Group response criteria. Trial PBMCs were collected just before the start of nivolumab (C1D1) and during therapy at cycle 2 day 1 and cycle 4 day 1. After peripheral blood was drawn into 8 mL Vacutainer Cell Preparation Tubes, PBMCs were isolated by centrifugation and then cryopreserved. Purified CD4+ and CD8+ fractions were prepared only for cases where an additional PBMC sample was available. Magnetically labelled cells were removed on LS columns in a quadroMACS separator, and the flow-through was collected as the purified fraction.

In this chain, TRBV6-5 is recombined with TRBJ1-5, with no reliable assignment of the D segment. Sequenced material: CD8+ T cells from blood, taken at baseline. The sequence was collected from a human donor with classical Hodgkin lymphoma. This receptor has the CDR3 CASTKGNQPQHF. The DNA sequence is TGTGCCAGCACTAAGGGCAATCAGCCCCAGCATTTT.